A single T cell receptor (beta chain) is shown here with its context. As yet, its antigen is unknown. The data derive from a study of early T cells in non-severe SARS-CoV-2 infection. The overall study: The input, bulk RNA from unsorted whole blood, was sequenced, and chains were unpaired.

Unique molecular identifiers were added to individual cDNA molecules. TCRdb called the 5' RACE reads again in MiXCR, with one record for every CDR3 protein. Of about 55,000 distinct CDR3 sequences listed, 15% were seen once; the top ten hold about a tenth. Notes on the study in general: The matching step, a VDJdb search, favored anti-spike CD8 responses and missed private and CD4 specificities.

This clonotype was sampled from an adult who was a healthcare worker with PCR-confirmed SARS-CoV-2 infection or an uninfected control (not recorded which). Material: whole blood, obtained at baseline.

The CDR3 is CASSPAGGRAPYEQYF. DNA for the CDR3: TGCGCCAGCAGCCCTGCGGGCGGGAGGGCCCCCTACGAGCAGTACTTC. The V gene is TRBV5-1, the J gene TRBJ2-7, with TRBD2 matching 9 bases. V lost 4 bases to trimming and J lost 2 bases; unmatched junction nucleotides: 10. The germline V gene has CDR1 SGHRS and CDR2 YFSETQ. The CDR3 is made up of 16 amino acids.